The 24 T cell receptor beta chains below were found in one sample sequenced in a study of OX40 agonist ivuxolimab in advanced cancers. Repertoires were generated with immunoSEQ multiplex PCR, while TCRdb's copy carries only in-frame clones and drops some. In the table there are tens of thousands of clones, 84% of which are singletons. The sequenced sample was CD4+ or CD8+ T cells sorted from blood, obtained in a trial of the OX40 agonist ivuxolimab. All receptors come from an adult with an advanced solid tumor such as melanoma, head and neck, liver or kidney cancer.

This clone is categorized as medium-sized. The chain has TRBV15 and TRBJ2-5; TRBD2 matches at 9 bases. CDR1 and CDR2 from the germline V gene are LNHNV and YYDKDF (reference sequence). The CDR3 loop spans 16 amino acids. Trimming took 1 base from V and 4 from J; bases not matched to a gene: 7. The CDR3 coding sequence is TGTGCCACCAGCAGAGTAGCTAGCGGGGAGCGAGAGACCCAGTACTTC. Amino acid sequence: CATSRVASGERETQYF.

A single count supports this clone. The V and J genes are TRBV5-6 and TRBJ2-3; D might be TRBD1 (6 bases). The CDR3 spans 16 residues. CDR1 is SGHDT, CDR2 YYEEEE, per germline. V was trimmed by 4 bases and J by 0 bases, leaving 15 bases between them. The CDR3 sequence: CASSPGQQTSTDTQYF. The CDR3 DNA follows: TGTGCCAGCAGCCCCGGACAGCAGACTAGCACAGATACGCAGTATTTT.

The CDR3 DNA reads TGCGCCAGCAGCTGGACGGGACAGGGCTCCAATGAGCAGTTCTTC. Translating it yields CASSWTGQGSNEQFF. The rearrangement joins TRBV5-1 to TRBJ2-1; 9 bases align to TRBD1. This CDR3 contains 15 residues. The V and J ends lost 3 bases and 6 bases, in that order; junction bases with no gene match: 7. Germline values: CDR1 SGHRS, CDR2 YFSETQ.

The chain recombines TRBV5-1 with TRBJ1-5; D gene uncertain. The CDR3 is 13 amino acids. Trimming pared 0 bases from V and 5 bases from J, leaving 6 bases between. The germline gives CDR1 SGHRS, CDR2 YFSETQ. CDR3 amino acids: CASSLGVDQPQHF. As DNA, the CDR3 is TGCGCCAGCAGCTTGGGGGTGGATCAGCCCCAGCATTTT. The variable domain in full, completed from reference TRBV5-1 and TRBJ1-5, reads KAGVTQTPRYLIKTRGQQVTLSCSPISGHRSVSWYQQTPGQGLQFLFEYFSETQRNKGNFPGRFSGRQFSNSRSEMNVSTLELGDSALYLCASSLGVDQPQHFGDGTRLSIL.

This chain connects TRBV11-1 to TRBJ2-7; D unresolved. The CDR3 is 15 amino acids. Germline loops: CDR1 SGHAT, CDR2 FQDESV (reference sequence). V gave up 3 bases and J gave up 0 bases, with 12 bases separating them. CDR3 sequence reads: CASSFTYRYSYEQYF. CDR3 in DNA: TGTGCCAGCAGCTTTACCTATCGGTACTCCTACGAGCAGTACTTC.

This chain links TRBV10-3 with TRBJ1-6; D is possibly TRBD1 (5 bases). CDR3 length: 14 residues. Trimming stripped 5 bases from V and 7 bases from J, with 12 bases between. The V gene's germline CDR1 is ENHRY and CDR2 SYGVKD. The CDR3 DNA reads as TGTGCCATCAGTCCTGGGGGTTACAATTCACCCCTCCACTTT. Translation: CAISPGGYNSPLHF.

CDR3 in DNA: TGTGCCAGCAGCCAAGGGACTAGCGGGTTGGTGGAGACCCAGTACTTC. It translates to CASSQGTSGLVETQYF. The chain is built from TRBV13 and TRBJ2-5; 12 nucleotides match TRBD2. Germline V gene lookup returns CDR1 PRHDT and CDR2 FYEKMQ (reference sequence). With 5 bases clipped from V and 5 bases from J, the junction kept 9 bases outside the gene matches. This CDR3 spans 16 amino acids.

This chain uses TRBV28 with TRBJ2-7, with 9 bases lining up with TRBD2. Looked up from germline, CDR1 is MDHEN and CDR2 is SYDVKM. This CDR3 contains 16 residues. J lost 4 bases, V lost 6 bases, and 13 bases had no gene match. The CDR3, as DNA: TGTGCCAGCAGCATCCTAGGACTAGCGCTTAAGTACGAGCAGTACTTC. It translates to CASSILGLALKYEQYF.

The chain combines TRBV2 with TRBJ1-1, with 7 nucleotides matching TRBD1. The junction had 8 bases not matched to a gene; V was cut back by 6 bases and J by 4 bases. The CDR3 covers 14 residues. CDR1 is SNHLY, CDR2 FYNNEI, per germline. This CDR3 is CASRGQGGVTEAFF. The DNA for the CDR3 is TGTGCCAGCAGGGGTCAGGGGGGTGTCACTGAAGCTTTCTTT. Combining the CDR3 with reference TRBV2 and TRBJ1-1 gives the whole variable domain EPEVTQTPSHQVTQMGQEVILRCVPISNHLYFYWYRQILGQKVEFLVSFYNNEISEKSEIFDDQFSVERPDGSNFTLKIRSTKLEDSAMYFCASRGQGGVTEAFFGQGTRLTVV.

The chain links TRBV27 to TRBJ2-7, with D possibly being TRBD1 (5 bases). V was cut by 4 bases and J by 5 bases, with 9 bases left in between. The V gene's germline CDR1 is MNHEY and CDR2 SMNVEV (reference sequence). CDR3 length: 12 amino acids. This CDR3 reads CASSSQGNEQYF. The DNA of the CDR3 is TGTGCCAGCAGTTCGCAGGGTAACGAGCAGTACTTC.

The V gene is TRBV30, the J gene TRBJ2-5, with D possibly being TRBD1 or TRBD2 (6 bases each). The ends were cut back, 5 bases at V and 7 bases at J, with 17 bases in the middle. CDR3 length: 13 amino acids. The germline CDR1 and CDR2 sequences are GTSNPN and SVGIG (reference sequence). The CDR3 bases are TGTGCCTGGGCCATGAGGGGGGAAGGGACCCAGTACTTC. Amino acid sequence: CAWAMRGEGTQYF.

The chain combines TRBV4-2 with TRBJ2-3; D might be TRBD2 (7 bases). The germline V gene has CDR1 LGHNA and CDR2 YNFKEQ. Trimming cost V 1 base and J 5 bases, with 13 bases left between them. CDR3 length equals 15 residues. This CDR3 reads CASSQVGGAVDTQYF. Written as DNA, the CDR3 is TGTGCCAGCAGCCAAGTTGGGGGGGCGGTAGATACGCAGTATTTT.

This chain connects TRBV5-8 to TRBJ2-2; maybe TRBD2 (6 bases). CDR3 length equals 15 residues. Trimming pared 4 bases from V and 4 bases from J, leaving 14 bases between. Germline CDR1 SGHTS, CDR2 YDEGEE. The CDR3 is CASSPGGAGTGELFF. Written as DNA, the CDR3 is TGTGCCAGCAGCCCCGGAGGGGCGGGCACCGGGGAGCTGTTTTTT.

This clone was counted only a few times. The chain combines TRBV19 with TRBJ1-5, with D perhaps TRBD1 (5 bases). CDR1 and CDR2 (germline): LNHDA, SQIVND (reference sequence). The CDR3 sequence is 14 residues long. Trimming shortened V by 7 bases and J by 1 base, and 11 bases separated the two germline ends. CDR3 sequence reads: CASTWGVSNQPQHF. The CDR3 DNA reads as TGTGCCAGTACATGGGGGGTGAGCAATCAGCCCCAGCATTTT.

CDR3 region: CAWSVSPFQETQYF. The CDR3, as DNA: TGTGCCTGGAGTGTCAGCCCGTTCCAAGAGACCCAGTACTTC. The V call is TRBV30, the J call TRBJ2-5; no clear D. Germline CDR1 GTSNPN, CDR2 SVGIG (reference sequence). CDR3 length: 14 residues. Trimming left V 0 bases short and J 1 base short, with 9 bases between.

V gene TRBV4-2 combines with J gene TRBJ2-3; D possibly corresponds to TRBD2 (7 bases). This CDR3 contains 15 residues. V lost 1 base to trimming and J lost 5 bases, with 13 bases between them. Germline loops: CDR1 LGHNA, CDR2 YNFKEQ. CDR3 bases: TGTGCCAGCAGCCAAGGGGGGGGGCCTGGAGATACGCAGTATTTT. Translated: CASSQGGGPGDTQYF.

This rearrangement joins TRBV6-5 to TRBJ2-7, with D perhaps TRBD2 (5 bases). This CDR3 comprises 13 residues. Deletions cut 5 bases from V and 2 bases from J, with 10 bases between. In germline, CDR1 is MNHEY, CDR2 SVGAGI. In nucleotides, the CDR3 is TGTGCCAGCAGTAAACTCGGGGCCTACGAGCAGTACTTC. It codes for CASSKLGAYEQYF.

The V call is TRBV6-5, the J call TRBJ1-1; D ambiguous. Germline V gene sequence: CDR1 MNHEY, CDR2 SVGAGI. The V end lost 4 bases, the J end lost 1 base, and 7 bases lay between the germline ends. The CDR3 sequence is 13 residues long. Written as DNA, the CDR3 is TGTGCCAGCAGTTTACGGCCGAACACTGAAGCTTTCTTT. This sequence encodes CASSLRPNTEAFF.

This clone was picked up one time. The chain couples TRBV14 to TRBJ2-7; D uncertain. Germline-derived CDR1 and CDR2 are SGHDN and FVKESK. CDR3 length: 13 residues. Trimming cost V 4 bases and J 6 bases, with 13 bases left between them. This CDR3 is CASSPRTVSEQYF. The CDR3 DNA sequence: TGTGCCAGCAGCCCCCGGACGGTCTCCGAGCAGTACTTC.

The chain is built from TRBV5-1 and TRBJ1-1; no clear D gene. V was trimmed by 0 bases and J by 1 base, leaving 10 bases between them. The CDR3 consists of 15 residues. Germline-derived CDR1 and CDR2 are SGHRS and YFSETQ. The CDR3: CASSLVVDKNTEAFF. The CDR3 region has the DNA TGCGCCAGCAGCTTGGTAGTAGATAAGAACACTGAAGCTTTCTTT.

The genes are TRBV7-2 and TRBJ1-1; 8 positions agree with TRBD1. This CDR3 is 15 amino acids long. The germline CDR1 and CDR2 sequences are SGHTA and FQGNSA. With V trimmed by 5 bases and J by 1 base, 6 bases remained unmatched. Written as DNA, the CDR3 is TGTGCCAGCAGCCTGACAGGGGCCCAGAACACTGAAGCTTTCTTT. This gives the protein CASSLTGAQNTEAFF. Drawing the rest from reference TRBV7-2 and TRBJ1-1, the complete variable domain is GAGVSQSPSNKVTEKGKDVELRCDPISGHTALYWYRQSLGQGLEFLIYFQGNSAPDKSGLPSDRFSAERTGGSVSTLTIQRTQQEDSAVYLCASSLTGAQNTEAFFGQGTRLTVV.

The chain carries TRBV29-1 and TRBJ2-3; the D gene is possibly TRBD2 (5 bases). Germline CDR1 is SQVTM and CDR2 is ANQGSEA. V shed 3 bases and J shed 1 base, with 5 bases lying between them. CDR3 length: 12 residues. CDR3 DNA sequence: TGCAGCGTTGATAGCGGCACAGATACGCAGTATTTT. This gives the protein CSVDSGTDTQYF.

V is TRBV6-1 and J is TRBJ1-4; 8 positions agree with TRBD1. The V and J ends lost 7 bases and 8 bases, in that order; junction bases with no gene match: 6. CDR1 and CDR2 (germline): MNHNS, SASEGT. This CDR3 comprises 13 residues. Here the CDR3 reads CASKDRAGEKLFF. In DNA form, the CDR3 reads TGTGCCAGCAAGGACAGGGCGGGCGAAAAACTGTTTTTT.

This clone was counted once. CDR3 in amino acids: CASSVVTSNEQFF. CDR3 in DNA: TGTGCCAGCAGCGTAGTAACGTCCAATGAGCAGTTCTTC. The chain carries TRBV9 and TRBJ2-1; D unresolved. Trimming left V 0 bases short and J 6 bases short, with 7 bases between. The CDR3 contains 13 residues. Germline CDR1 is SGDLS and CDR2 is YYNGEE.